This TCR beta chain appears in the sequencing data of a study of monozygotic twins with inflammatory bowel disease. One entry per CDR3 protein, without DNA, is what TCRdb gives after re-calling the 5' RACE reads. The data show about 300,000 distinct CDR3 sequences, and the top ten clones hold 5.6%. Concerning this clonotype: The target antigen is unknown.

Blood, roughly 2.5 ml, was drawn per donor. Germline assignment: CDR1 SEHNR and CDR2 FQNEAQ (reference sequence). The length of the CDR3 is 15 residues. Study-wide points: IBD-affected twins scored below their healthy co-twins in TCRbeta diversity (inverse Simpson).

The chain joins TRBV7-9 to TRBJ2-1; TCRdb's D call, TRBD2, is unchecked because there is no DNA. Sample: blood. The origin of this receptor is a human donor with ulcerative colitis or Crohn's disease, or a healthy co-twin of an affected twin (not recorded which). This CDR3 is CASSLGVERGNEQFF. Complete variable domain (other parts from reference TRBV7-9 and TRBJ2-1): DTGVSQNPRHKITKRGQNVTFRCDPISEHNRLYWYRQTLGQGPEFLTYFQNEAQLEKSRLLSDRFSAERPKGSFSTLEIQRTEQGDSAMYLCASSLGVERGNEQFFGPGTRLTVL.